This T cell receptor beta chain was captured by sequencing in a study of T-cell memory formation after mild COVID-19. Study-level information: TCR clusters mostly belonged to single donors. Study-wide results and limits: Among clones peaking at day 37 in the second wave, SARS-CoV-2 specificity remained unconfirmed. Shrinking CD4+ clones resided mostly in CM and EM, and CD8+ ones in EMRA.

Points on this clonotype: The antigen is not known.

In germline, CDR1 is SGHAT, CDR2 FQNNGV. The CDR3 consists of 14 residues. Trimming left V 3 bases short and J 8 bases short, with 13 bases between. TCRalpha and TCRbeta libraries used 5'RACE with constant-segment primers and UMIs. TCRdb recomputed calls from the 5' RACE reads with MiXCR, one row per CDR3 protein. The sample lists roughly 300,000 distinct CDR3 sequences, approximately 7.6% occurring once. The clonotype comes from a man aged 18 to 29 who had mild COVID-19 (a few samples of this study predate the infection). Cell type and time point are not known. The V gene is TRBV11-2, the J gene TRBJ1-4; TRBD1 might be the D (5 bases). Sequencing was performed on PBMCs or a T cell subset sorted from them (not recorded which). Written as DNA, the CDR3 is TGTGCCAGCAGCTTGGCAGGGACTTGGGAAAAACTGTTTTTT. This sequence encodes CASSLAGTWEKLFF.